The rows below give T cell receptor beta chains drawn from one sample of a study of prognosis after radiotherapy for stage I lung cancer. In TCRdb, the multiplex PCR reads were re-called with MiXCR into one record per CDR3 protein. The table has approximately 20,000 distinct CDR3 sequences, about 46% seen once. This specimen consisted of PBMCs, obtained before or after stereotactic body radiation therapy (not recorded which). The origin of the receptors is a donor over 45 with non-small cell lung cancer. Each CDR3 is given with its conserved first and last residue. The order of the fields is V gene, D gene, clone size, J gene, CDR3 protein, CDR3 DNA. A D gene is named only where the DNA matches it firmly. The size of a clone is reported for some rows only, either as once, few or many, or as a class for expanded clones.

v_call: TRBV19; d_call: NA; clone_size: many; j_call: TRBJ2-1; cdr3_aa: CASKAYHEQFF; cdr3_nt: TGTGCCAGTAAAGCGTACCATGAGCAGTTCTTC
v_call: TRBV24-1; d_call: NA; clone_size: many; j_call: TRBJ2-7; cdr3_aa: CATAGGGSSGEQYF; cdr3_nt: TGTGCCACCGCTGGTGGGGGTTCTTCAGGCGAGCAGTACTTC
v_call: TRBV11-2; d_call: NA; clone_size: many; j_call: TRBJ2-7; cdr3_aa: CASSPDTVYEQYF; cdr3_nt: TGTGCCAGCAGCCCCGACACAGTTTACGAGCAGTACTTC
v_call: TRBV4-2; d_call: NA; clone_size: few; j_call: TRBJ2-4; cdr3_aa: CASSHEQSSGRNIQYF; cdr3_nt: TGTGCCAGCAGCCACGAGCAAAGCTCAGGGCGGAACATTCAGTACTTC
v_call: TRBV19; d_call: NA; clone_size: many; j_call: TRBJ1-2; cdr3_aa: CASSMEAPGGYTF; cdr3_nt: TGTGCCAGTAGTATGGAAGCGCCGGGTGGCTACACCTTC
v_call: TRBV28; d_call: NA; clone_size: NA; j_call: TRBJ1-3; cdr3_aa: CASSLSGGFGNTIYF; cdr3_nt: TGTGCCAGCAGTCTCTCTGGCGGCTTCGGAAACACCATATATTTT
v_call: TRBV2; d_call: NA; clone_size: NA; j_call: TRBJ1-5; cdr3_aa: CASVSVTCNQPQHF; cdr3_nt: TGTGCCAGCGTTTCAGTAACTTGCAATCAGCCCCAGCATTTT
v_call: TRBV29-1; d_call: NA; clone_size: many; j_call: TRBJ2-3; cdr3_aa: CSVGFQSTDTQYF; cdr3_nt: TGCAGCGTTGGTTTTCAGAGCACAGATACGCAGTATTTT
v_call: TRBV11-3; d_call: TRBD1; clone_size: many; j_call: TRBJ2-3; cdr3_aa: CASSAQGDTQYF; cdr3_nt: TGTGCCAGCAGCGCACAGGGGGATACGCAGTATTTT
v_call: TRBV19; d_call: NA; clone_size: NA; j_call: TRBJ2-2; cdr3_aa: CASKTSHNTGELFF; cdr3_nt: TGTGCCAGTAAAACATCTCATAACACCGGGGAGCTGTTTTTT
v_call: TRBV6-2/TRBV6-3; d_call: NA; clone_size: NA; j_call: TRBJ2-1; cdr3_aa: CASNSPQRNYNEQFF; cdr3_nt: TGCGCCAGCAATTCGCCCCAGCGGAACTACAATGAGCAGTTCTTC
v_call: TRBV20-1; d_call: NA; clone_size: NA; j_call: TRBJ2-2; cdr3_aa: CSARKGQGNTGELFF; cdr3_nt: TGCAGTGCTAGAAAGGGGCAGGGGAACACCGGGGAGCTGTTTTTT
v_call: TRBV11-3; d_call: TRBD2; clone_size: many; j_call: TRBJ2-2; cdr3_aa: CASSSSGGASGELFF; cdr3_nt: TGTGCCAGCAGCTCTAGCGGGGGCGCCTCCGGGGAGCTGTTTTTT
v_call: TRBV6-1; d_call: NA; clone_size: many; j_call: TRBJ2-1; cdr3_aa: CASSLRTSYNEQFF; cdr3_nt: TGTGCCAGCAGTCTTCGGACCTCCTACAATGAGCAGTTCTTC
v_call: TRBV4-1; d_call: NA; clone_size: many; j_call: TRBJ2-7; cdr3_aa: CASSQVQDETYEQYF; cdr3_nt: TGCGCCAGCAGCCAAGTACAGGACGAGACCTACGAGCAGTACTTC
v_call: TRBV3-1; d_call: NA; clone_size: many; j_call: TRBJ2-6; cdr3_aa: CAIGRSSGANVLTF; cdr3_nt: TGTGCTATAGGACGGTCCTCTGGGGCCAACGTCCTGACTTTC
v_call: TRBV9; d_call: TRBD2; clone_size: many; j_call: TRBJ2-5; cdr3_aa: CASSVGPGGKETQYF; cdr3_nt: TGTGCCAGCAGCGTAGGTCCGGGGGGAAAAGAGACCCAGTACTTC
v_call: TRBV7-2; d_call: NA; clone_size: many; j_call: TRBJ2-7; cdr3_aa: CASSPRAGFIDEQYF; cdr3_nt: TGTGCCAGCAGCCCGAGGGCGGGTTTCATCGACGAGCAGTACTTC
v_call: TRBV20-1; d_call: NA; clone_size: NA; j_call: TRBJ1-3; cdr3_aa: CSALGGGNTIYF; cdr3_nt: TGCAGTGCATTAGGAGGTGGAAACACCATATATTTT
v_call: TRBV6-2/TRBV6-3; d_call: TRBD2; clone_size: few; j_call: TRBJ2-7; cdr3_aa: CASSPSTSGSSGRSYEQYF; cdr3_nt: TGTGCCAGCAGCCCGTCGACTAGCGGGAGTTCCGGGCGCTCTTACGAGCAGTACTTC
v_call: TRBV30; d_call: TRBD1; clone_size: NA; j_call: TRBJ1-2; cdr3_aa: CACKITGTGYFRGYTF; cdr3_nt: TGTGCCTGTAAAATAACCGGGACAGGGTATTTCAGGGGCTACACCTTC
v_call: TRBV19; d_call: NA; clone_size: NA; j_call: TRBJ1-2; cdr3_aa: CASSDGRNQGYGYTF; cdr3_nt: TGTGCCAGTAGCGACGGACGGAACCAAGGCTATGGCTACACCTTC
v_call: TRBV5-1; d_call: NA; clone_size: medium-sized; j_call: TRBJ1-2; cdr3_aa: CASSSRDGYGYTF; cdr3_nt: TGCGCCAGCAGCTCCAGGGATGGCTATGGCTACACCTTC
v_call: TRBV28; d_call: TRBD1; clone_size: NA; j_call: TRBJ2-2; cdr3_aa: CASSIGQGNGDLFF; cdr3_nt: TGTGCCAGTAGTATTGGACAGGGGAACGGGGATCTGTTTTTT
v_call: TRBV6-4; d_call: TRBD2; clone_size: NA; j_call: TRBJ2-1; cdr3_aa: CASSDGTSNEQFF; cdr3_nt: TGTGCCAGCAGTGACGGGACTAGCAATGAGCAGTTCTTC
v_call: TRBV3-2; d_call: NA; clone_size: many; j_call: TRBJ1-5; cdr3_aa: CASSQVGGVHQPQHF; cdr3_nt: TGTGCCAGCAGCCAAGTCGGCGGGGTACATCAGCCCCAGCATTTT
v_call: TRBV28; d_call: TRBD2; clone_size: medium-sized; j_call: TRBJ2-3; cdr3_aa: CASSEAGGRDTQYF; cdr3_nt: TGTGCCAGCAGTGAAGCGGGAGGGCGGGATACGCAGTATTTT
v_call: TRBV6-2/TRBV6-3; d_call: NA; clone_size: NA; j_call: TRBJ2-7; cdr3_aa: CASNLRSSYEQYF; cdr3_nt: TGTGCCAGCAACCTCAGGAGCTCCTACGAGCAGTACTTC
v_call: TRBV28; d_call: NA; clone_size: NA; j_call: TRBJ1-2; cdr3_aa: CAGSLGAGDYGYTF; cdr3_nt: TGTGCCGGCAGTTTAGGGGCCGGTGACTATGGCTACACCTTC
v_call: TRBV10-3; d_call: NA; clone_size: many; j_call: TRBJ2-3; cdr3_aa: CAISESRTPGRTDTQYF; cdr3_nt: TGTGCCATCAGTGAGTCTAGAACCCCTGGGCGCACAGATACGCAGTATTTT
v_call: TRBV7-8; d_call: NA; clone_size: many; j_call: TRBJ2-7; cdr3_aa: CASSLGGSKYEQYF; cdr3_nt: TGTGCCAGCAGCCTGGGTGGCAGCAAATACGAGCAGTACTTC
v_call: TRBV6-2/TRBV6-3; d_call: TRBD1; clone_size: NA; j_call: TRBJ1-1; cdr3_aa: CASSYSRGTGHTEAFF; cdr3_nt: TGTGCCAGCAGTTACTCCCGCGGGACAGGGCACACTGAAGCTTTCTTT
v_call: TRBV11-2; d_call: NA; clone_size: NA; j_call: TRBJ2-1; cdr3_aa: CASSLVLREQFF; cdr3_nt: TGTGCCAGCAGCTTAGTTTTGCGGGAGCAGTTCTTC
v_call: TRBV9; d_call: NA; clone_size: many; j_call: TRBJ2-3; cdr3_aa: CASSVGDSYTDTQYF; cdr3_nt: TGTGCCAGCAGCGTAGGGGACTCGTACACAGATACGCAGTATTTT
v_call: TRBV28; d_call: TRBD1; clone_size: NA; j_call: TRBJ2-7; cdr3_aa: CASSLPGQQTYEQYF; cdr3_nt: TGTGCCAGCAGCCTCCCGGGACAGCAAACCTACGAGCAGTACTTC
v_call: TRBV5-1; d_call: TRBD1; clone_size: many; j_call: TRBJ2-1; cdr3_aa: CASSLFFSGQSYNEQFF; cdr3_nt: TGCGCCAGCAGCCTGTTTTTTTCGGGACAGAGTTACAATGAGCAGTTCTTC
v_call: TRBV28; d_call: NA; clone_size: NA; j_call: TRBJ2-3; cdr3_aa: CASSSPLPDTQYF; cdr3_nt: TGTGCCAGCAGTTCCCCCCTTCCAGATACGCAGTATTTT
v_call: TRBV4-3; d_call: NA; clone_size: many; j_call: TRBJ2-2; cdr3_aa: CASSPGRSNTGELFF; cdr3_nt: TGCGCCAGCAGTCCCGGCCGATCGAACACCGGGGAGCTGTTTTTT
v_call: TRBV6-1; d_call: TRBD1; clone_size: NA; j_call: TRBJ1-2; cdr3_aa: CASSESPGTGVDGYTF; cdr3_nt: TGTGCCAGCAGTGAATCCCCTGGGACAGGGGTGGATGGCTACACCTTC
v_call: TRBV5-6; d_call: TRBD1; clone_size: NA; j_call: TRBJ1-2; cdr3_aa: CASSLTGTGGMDYGYTF; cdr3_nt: TGTGCCAGCAGCTTGACCGGGACAGGGGGCATGGACTATGGCTACACCTTC
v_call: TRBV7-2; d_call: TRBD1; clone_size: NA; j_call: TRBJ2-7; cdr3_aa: CASSPPPRQGGSYEQYF; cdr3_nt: TGTGCCAGCAGCCCCCCCCCCCGACAGGGTGGATCCTACGAGCAGTACTTC
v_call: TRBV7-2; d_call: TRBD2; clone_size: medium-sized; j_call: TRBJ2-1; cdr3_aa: CASSLEGGRANNEQFF; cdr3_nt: TGTGCCAGCAGCTTAGAGGGCGGGAGGGCGAACAATGAGCAGTTCTTC